This entry lists 17 T cell receptor beta chains sequenced from one sample in a study of control samples from healthy donors and cancer patients. The table came from immunoSEQ multiplex PCR; TCRdb's copy has only in-frame clones and leaves some out. The sample has some 74,000 clones; 85% to 95% are singletons. Sequencing was done on a sample of blood. The receptors were gathered from a woman in her 30s in good health.

The genes are TRBV3-1 (or the pseudogene TRBV3-2) and TRBJ2-3; perhaps TRBD1 as D (6 bases). V dropped 0 bases and J dropped 0 bases, with 10 bases sitting between them. The CDR3 totals 16 residues. Germline CDR1 reads LGHDT; CDR2 reads YNNKEL (reference sequence). CDR3 in amino acids: CASSQDWGTSTDTQYF. The CDR3 nucleotides read TGTGCCAGCAGCCAAGACTGGGGGACAAGCACAGATACGCAGTATTTT.

The chain couples TRBV7-8 to TRBJ1-1; possibly TRBD1 for D (5 bases). V shed 5 bases and J shed 2 bases, with 9 bases lying between them. The CDR3 has 13 amino acids. Germline V gene sequence: CDR1 SGHVS, CDR2 FQNEAQ. CDR3 sequence reads: CASSIDSNTEAFF. In DNA form, the CDR3 reads TGTGCCAGCAGCATAGACAGCAACACTGAAGCTTTCTTT.

The V gene is TRBV9, the J gene TRBJ2-7, with TRBD2 matching 8 bases. CDR1 is SGDLS and CDR2 is YYNGEE in the germline V gene. This CDR3 is built from 16 residues. J gave up 7 bases and V 3 bases, and 15 bases lay outside the gene matches. The CDR3: CASSAKGQGLGGEQYF. CDR3 nucleotides: TGTGCCAGCAGCGCTAAGGGGCAGGGACTAGGAGGGGAGCAGTACTTC.

The gene calls are TRBV5-1 and TRBJ2-7; 9 bases match TRBD1. Germline V lookup: CDR1 SGHRS, CDR2 YFSETQ. The CDR3 totals 14 residues. V lost 3 bases, J lost 2 bases, and 3 bases stayed unmatched. CDR3 amino acids: CASSYRDRAYEQYF. The CDR3 coding sequence is TGCGCCAGCAGCTACCGGGACAGGGCCTACGAGCAGTACTTC.

The table lists this clone with a count of one. The chain combines TRBV15 with TRBJ1-1; D may be TRBD1 (5 bases). Germline lookup yields CDR1 LNHNV and CDR2 YYDKDF (reference sequence). This CDR3 has 16 residues. Trimming cost V 1 base and J 5 bases, with 17 bases left between them. As DNA, the CDR3 is TGTGCCACCAGCAGAGCATCAGGGTATGGGAGAACTGAAGCTTTCTTT. Encoded protein: CATSRASGYGRTEAFF.

This clone was observed once. The chain links TRBV5-8 to TRBJ1-1; D is undetermined. Looked up from germline, CDR1 is SGHTS and CDR2 is YDEGEE. CDR3 length equals 13 residues. Deletions cut 3 bases from V and 5 bases from J, with 11 bases between. This CDR3 is CASSWGEGTEAFF. The CDR3 DNA reads as TGTGCCAGCAGCTGGGGAGAAGGGACTGAAGCTTTCTTT.

The chain joins TRBV9 to TRBJ1-1; the match to TRBD1 covers 7 bases. Losses at the gene ends were 0 bases for V and 2 bases for J; bases not matched to a gene: 10. The length of the CDR3 is 17 residues. From germline, CDR1 is SGDLS and CDR2 YYNGEE. This CDR3 is CASSVEQGKGINTEAFF. CDR3 DNA: TGTGCCAGCAGCGTAGAACAGGGGAAGGGGATCAACACTGAAGCTTTCTTT.

The chain joins TRBV3-1 (or the pseudogene TRBV3-2) to TRBJ1-2; 8 nucleotides line up with TRBD1. This CDR3 region has 13 residues. The V segment lost 4 bases and the J segment 6 bases; nucleotides outside the gene matches: 4. Looked up from germline, CDR1 is LGHDT and CDR2 is YNNKEL (reference sequence). This CDR3 is CASSLTGGNGYTF. In DNA, the CDR3 is TGTGCCAGCAGCCTAACAGGGGGTAATGGCTACACCTTC.

The chain employs TRBV5-1 and TRBJ1-1, with D perhaps TRBD1 (6 bases). This CDR3 spans 14 amino acids. Trimming shortened V by 1 base and J by 5 bases, and 12 bases separated the two germline ends. Germline CDR1 reads SGHRS; CDR2 reads YFSETQ. The CDR3 here is CASSLRVGQTEAFF. DNA for the CDR3: TGCGCCAGCAGCTTGAGAGTTGGACAGACTGAAGCTTTCTTT.

The chain links TRBV10-3 to TRBJ2-3; D may match TRBD1 or TRBD2 (5 bases each). This CDR3 has 12 amino acids. From germline, CDR1 is ENHRY and CDR2 SYGVKD. Between the trimmed V and J ends, which lost 5 bases and 6 bases, there was a span of 9 bases. CDR3 nucleotides: TGTGCCATCAGTCAGGGAGAGGATACGCAGTATTTT. It codes for CAISQGEDTQYF.

The V gene is TRBV7-3, the J gene TRBJ1-5, with D perhaps matching TRBD1 (6 bases). This CDR3 region has 15 residues. V dropped 5 bases and J dropped 0 bases, with 11 bases sitting between them. CDR1 is SGHTA, CDR2 FQGTGA, per germline. The chain's CDR3 is CASSIRGISNQPQHF. The CDR3 nucleotides read TGTGCCAGCAGCATCAGGGGTATTAGCAATCAGCCCCAGCATTTT.

The J gene is TRBJ1-4, the V gene TRBV2; D not certain. Germline loops: CDR1 SNHLY, CDR2 FYNNEI. CDR3 length: 14 amino acids. Deletions cut 8 bases from V and 11 bases from J, with 21 bases between. For the CDR3, the DNA is TGTGCCAGCGCTAGCGGGCCTCCTTCTTGGAAACTGTTTTTT. Its translation is CASASGPPSWKLFF.

The rearrangement joins TRBV4-1 to TRBJ2-3; 7 bases are shared with TRBD1. Germline V gene lookup returns CDR1 MGHRA and CDR2 YSYEKL. The CDR3 spans 15 residues. Unmatched junction bases numbered 4, after V lost 1 base and J lost 3 bases. The CDR3 spells CASSQVGTATDTQYF. The CDR3 bases are TGCGCCAGCAGCCAAGTTGGGACAGCAACAGATACGCAGTATTTT.

The chain has TRBV12-3 or TRBV12-4 and TRBJ1-5, with no clear D. This CDR3 is 13 amino acids long. V was cut by 3 bases and J by 11 bases, with 14 bases left in between. This CDR3 reads CASSFYGGMAQHF. The CDR3 nucleotides read TGTGCCAGCAGTTTTTACGGTGGAATGGCCCAGCATTTT.

CDR3 amino acids: CASSQVTGTGVFVNTEAFF. The CDR3 DNA is TGCGCCAGCAGCCAGGTAACCGGGACAGGGGTTTTTGTGAACACTGAAGCTTTCTTT. The gene calls are TRBV4-1 and TRBJ1-1; TRBD1 matches at 10 bases. The germline V gene has CDR1 MGHRA and CDR2 YSYEKL. Losses at the gene ends were 3 bases for V and 0 bases for J; bases not matched to a gene: 13. CDR3 length: 19 amino acids.

This clone was detected only once. This CDR3 is CASSSGPQNSPLHF. In nucleotides, the CDR3 is TGTGCCAGCAGCTCTGGGCCACAAAATTCACCCCTCCACTTT. J is TRBJ1-6 and V is TRBV7-6; unclear D gene. This CDR3 region has 14 residues. Trimming took 4 bases from V and 7 from J, leaving 11 bases between them. CDR1 and CDR2 from the germline V gene are SGHVS and FNYEAQ.

The chain uses TRBV25-1 and TRBJ1-1, with a tentative D call TRBD1 (5 bases). Trimming shortened V by 2 bases and J by 1 base, and 11 bases separated the two germline ends. From germline, CDR1 is MGHDK and CDR2 SYGVNS. The CDR3 covers 15 residues. In nucleotides, the CDR3 is TGTGCCAGCAGTGAACCAGGGACTGGGAACACTGAAGCTTTCTTT. It is translated as CASSEPGTGNTEAFF.